The 2 T cell receptor beta chains given below trace back to one sample, sequenced in a study of T cells in lung cancer brain metastases (dated by TCRdb to the late 2010s). Libraries were built with the immunoSEQ multiplex PCR assay. TCRdb holds this immuneACCESS table with in-frame rearrangements only. Some clones are missing; in checked studies, unresolved V genes explain under half, and the rest has no known cause. Across this sample there are approximately 4,900 clones, with 65% to 85% seen only once. Roughly 3% of the sample is taken by the ten largest. The specimen sequenced was tumor tissue from the primary lung tumor. Sample cell subset or site, as interpreted from the label and publication: primary lung cancer lesion. Receptor source: a woman between 50 and 59 years old with non-small cell lung cancer.

This chain joins TRBV6-5 and TRBJ2-2, with TRBD2 identical over 14 bases. The length of the CDR3 is 15 residues. Germline assignment: CDR1 MNHEY and CDR2 SVGAGI. J was trimmed by 5 bases and V by 6 bases; bases with no gene match: 2. In DNA, the CDR3 is TGTGCCAGCAGAAGACTAGCGGGGGGGACCGGGGAGCTGTTTTTT. This codes for CASRRLAGGTGELFF.

This rearrangement joins TRBV7-9 to TRBJ2-3; D is unclear. The V end lost 8 bases, the J end lost 5 bases, and 2 bases lay between the germline ends. The germline CDR1 and CDR2 sequences are SEHNR and FQNEAQ (reference sequence). The CDR3 has 9 residues. The CDR3 DNA sequence: TGTGCCAGCGGAGATACGCAGTATTTT. Translation: CASGDTQYF.